Each of the 15 T cell receptor beta chains below was sequenced from the same sample in a study of beta chain features in type 1 diabetes (dated by TCRdb to 2016 to 2018). The library relied on the immunoSEQ multiplex PCR assay. The High Capacity cDNA Reverse Transcription Kit was used to reverse transcribe all of the isolated RNA, meaning that expressed TCRB transcripts were what got sequenced. The table was pulled from immuneACCESS by TCRdb, which kept in-frame rearrangements only. Such tables lose some clones; where checked, under half of the loss comes from unresolved V genes, and the rest has no known cause. This sample gives about 270,000 clones in total; around an eighth of them show up just once. The top ten clones comprise approximately 0.024% of the sample. Sequencing was done on a sample of naive CD4+ T cells from blood. Taken with the paper, the label for cell subset or site translates to: true naive CD4+ T cells. Source of these receptors: a middle-aged woman in good health.

This sequence joins TRBV7-2 and TRBJ2-7, with 10 bases aligning to TRBD2. CDR1 is SGHTA and CDR2 is FQGNSA in the germline V gene. V dropped 5 bases and J dropped 3; count of bases not matched to a gene: 7. CDR3 length equals 15 residues. The CDR3 spells CASSALAGAYYEQYF. In DNA, the CDR3 is TGTGCCAGCAGCGCCCTAGCGGGGGCCTACTACGAGCAGTACTTC.

This chain links TRBV5-1 with TRBJ2-5; the D gene is possibly TRBD2 (6 bases). The germline V and J ends were trimmed by 5 bases and 2 bases, with 10 bases remaining between them. Germline V lookup: CDR1 SGHRS, CDR2 YFSETQ. The length of the CDR3 is 13 residues. CDR3 DNA sequence: TGCGCCAGCAGTCCCGGGACTCAAGAGACCCAGTACTTC. Its translation: CASSPGTQETQYF.

A few counts support this clone. The chain carries TRBV5-5 and TRBJ1-5, with TRBD1 matching 7 bases. V shed 0 bases and J 6 bases; nucleotides not matched to a gene: 6. The CDR3 is 15 residues long. CDR1 and CDR2 from the germline V gene are SGHKS and YYEKEE (reference sequence). CDR3 nucleotides: TGTGCCAGCAGCTTGGGAGGGGGCATCGGTCAGCCCCAGCATTTT. Its translation is CASSLGGGIGQPQHF.

The chain uses TRBV18 and TRBJ1-5, with 9 bases aligning to TRBD1. V was pared by 8 bases and J by 2 bases, with 4 bases of the junction left unmatched. The CDR3 has 14 residues. Germline V gives CDR1 KGHSH, CDR2 LQKENI. Here the CDR3 reads CASNRQGGNQPQHF. CDR3 DNA sequence: TGTGCCAGCAATAGACAGGGGGGCAATCAGCCCCAGCATTTT.

This clone was counted a few times. V usage is TRBV28 and J usage is TRBJ2-5; 9 positions match TRBD2. This CDR3 has 13 amino acids. Germline CDR1 is MDHEN and CDR2 is SYDVKM. V trimming: 10 bases; J trimming: 5 bases; junction bases outside the gene matches: 8. In nucleotides, the CDR3 is TGTGCCATCAAGGGACTAGCCCGGGAGACCCAGTACTTC. Translating it yields CAIKGLARETQYF.

DNA of the CDR3: TGTGCCAGCTCACCGATTGAGGGCCCCCCTAACTATGGCTACACCTTC. The encoded protein is CASSPIEGPPNYGYTF. The chain employs TRBV18 and TRBJ1-2; D gene ambiguous. The CDR3 is 16 amino acids. Germline assignment: CDR1 KGHSH and CDR2 LQKENI. Trimming removed 3 bases from V and 0 bases from J, with 14 bases in between.

This clone was observed a handful of times. This chain links TRBV7-2 with TRBJ2-7; 8 positions agree with TRBD1. This CDR3 contains 14 residues. After removal of 3 bases from V and 5 bases from J, the junction contained 6 bases not matched to a gene. CDR1 is SGHTA, CDR2 FQGNSA, per germline. CDR3 nucleotide sequence: TGTGCCAGCAGCTTGGGGGGACAGGCCAACGAGCAGTACTTC. It specifies CASSLGGQANEQYF.

The chain uses TRBV10-3 and TRBJ2-3, with TRBD2 matching 8 bases. V lost 3 bases, J lost 4 bases, and 9 bases stayed unmatched. CDR3 size: 16 residues. CDR1 and CDR2 (germline): ENHRY, SYGVKD. The CDR3 here is CAISESAGGFADTQYF. The CDR3 DNA follows: TGTGCCATCAGTGAATCTGCGGGGGGTTTCGCAGATACGCAGTATTTT.

This clone has just a few counts. This chain joins TRBV7-8 and TRBJ2-5, with no clear D. The CDR3 runs to 11 residues. Germline V CDR1 and CDR2: SGHVS, FQNEAQ. V was clipped by 4 bases and J by 9 bases, with 9 bases between them. Here the CDR3 reads CASSSPGSQYF. The CDR3 bases are TGTGCCAGCAGCTCACCGGGTTCCCAGTACTTC.

V gene TRBV19 combines with J gene TRBJ2-5; 9 positions match TRBD1. Germline CDR1 is LNHDA and CDR2 is SQIVND (reference sequence). This CDR3 is 17 amino acids long. With V trimmed by 6 bases and J by 5 bases, 16 bases remained unmatched. CDR3 residues: CASRKTGLGQGGETQYF. Here the CDR3 DNA reads TGTGCCAGTAGGAAAACGGGTTTGGGACAGGGTGGGGAGACCCAGTACTTC. Combining the CDR3 with reference TRBV19 and TRBJ2-5 gives the whole variable domain DGGITQSPKYLFRKEGQNVTLSCEQNLNHDAMYWYRQDPGQGLRLIYYSQIVNDFQKGDIAEGYSVSREKKESFPLTVTSAQKNPTAFYLCASRKTGLGQGGETQYFGPGTRLLVL.

CDR3 loop: CASSGVDRDKQYF. The CDR3 bases are TGCGCCAGCAGTGGAGTTGACCGGGACAAGCAGTACTTC. The chain combines TRBV10-1 with TRBJ2-7; possibly TRBD1 for D (6 bases). CDR3 size: 13 residues. Per germline, CDR1 WNHNN and CDR2 SYGVQD (reference sequence). V gave up 4 bases and J gave up 8 bases, with 15 bases separating them.

This clone was seen a handful of times. CDR3 sequence: CASSALQAYQETQYF. CDR3 nucleotide sequence: TGCGCCAGCAGCGCCTTACAGGCGTACCAAGAGACCCAGTACTTC. The chain combines TRBV5-1 with TRBJ2-5, with D perhaps TRBD1 (5 bases). There are 15 residues in the CDR3. The V end was cut by 4 bases, the J end by 0 bases, with 13 bases between. The germline gives CDR1 SGHRS, CDR2 YFSETQ. The variable domain in full, with the rest retrieved from reference TRBV5-1 and TRBJ2-5, is KAGVTQTPRYLIKTRGQQVTLSCSPISGHRSVSWYQQTPGQGLQFLFEYFSETQRNKGNFPGRFSGRQFSNSRSEMNVSTLELGDSALYLCASSALQAYQETQYFGPGTRLLVL.

This clone was counted many times. The chain carries TRBV4-1 and TRBJ1-6; D might be TRBD1 (5 bases). V lost 4 bases and J lost 14, with 18 bases in between. The CDR3 has 14 residues. The germline gives CDR1 MGHRA, CDR2 YSYEKL. The CDR3 DNA follows: TGCGCCAGCAGCCTCAGGGTTTCCGTGTCCACCCTCCACTTT. It codes for CASSLRVSVSTLHF.

This CDR3 reads CASSSRNTEAFF. Here the CDR3 DNA reads TGTGCCAGCAGTAGCCGGAACACTGAAGCTTTCTTT. The rearrangement joins TRBV13 to TRBJ1-1; D unresolved. The germline V gene encodes CDR1 PRHDT and CDR2 FYEKMQ (reference sequence). CDR3 length equals 12 residues. V lost 6 bases and J lost 1, with 6 bases in between.

This rearrangement joins TRBV28 to TRBJ2-5, with 8 bases lining up with TRBD2. With V trimmed by 3 bases and J by 3 bases, 6 bases remained unmatched. Germline values: CDR1 MDHEN, CDR2 SYDVKM. The CDR3 spans 15 residues. The CDR3 sequence is CASSFLAGKKETQYF. CDR3 sequence (DNA): TGTGCCAGCAGTTTCCTAGCGGGCAAAAAAGAGACCCAGTACTTC.